Described below is a single T cell receptor beta chain sequence and its context. The protocol was immunoSEQ multiplex PCR, while the TCRdb copy is restricted to in-frame clones and leaves out a portion. The table shows about 64,000 clones, with around 85% occurring only once. The data belong to a study of blood T cell repertoires in COVID-19. For the study at large: The study drew acute and convalescent COVID-19 samples from the United States, Italy and Spain. PBMCs, B-cell-depleted T cells, or T cells provided the cDNA or gDNA that made up the material.

The CDR3 is 15 amino acids. Germline CDR1 reads SNHLY; CDR2 reads FYNNEI. The V end was cut by 5 bases, the J end by 2 bases, with 13 bases between. The chain employs TRBV2 and TRBJ1-5; tentative D call: TRBD1 (6 bases). What was sequenced was peripheral blood. The sequence derives from a man aged 35 to 55 with acute or convalescent COVID-19. CDR3 nucleotide sequence: TGTGCCAGCAGTACTGGGAAGGGGGGCAATCAGCCCCAGCATTTT. Translated, it gives CASSTGKGGNQPQHF.